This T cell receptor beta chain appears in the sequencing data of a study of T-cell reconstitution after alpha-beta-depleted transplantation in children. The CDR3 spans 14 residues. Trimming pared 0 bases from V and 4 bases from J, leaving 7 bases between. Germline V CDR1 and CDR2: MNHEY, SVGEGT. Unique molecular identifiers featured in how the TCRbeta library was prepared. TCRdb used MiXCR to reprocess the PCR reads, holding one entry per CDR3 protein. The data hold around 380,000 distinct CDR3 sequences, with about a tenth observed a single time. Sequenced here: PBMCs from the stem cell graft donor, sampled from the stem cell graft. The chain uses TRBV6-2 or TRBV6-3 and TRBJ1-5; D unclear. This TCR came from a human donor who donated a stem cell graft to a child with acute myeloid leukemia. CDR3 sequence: CASSYSGVNQPQHF. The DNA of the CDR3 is TGTGCCAGCAGTTACTCGGGAGTTAATCAGCCCCAGCATTTT.